The 11 T cell receptor beta chains below all came from one sample that was sequenced in a study of blood T cell repertoires in COVID-19. Repertoires were generated with immunoSEQ multiplex PCR, while TCRdb's copy carries only in-frame clones and drops some. Here the sample spans roughly 76,000 clones, more than 75% being singletons. Sequenced input: peripheral blood. All receptors derive from a woman between 18 and 29 years old with acute or convalescent COVID-19.

The rearrangement uses TRBV28 and TRBJ1-1; 7 bases match TRBD1. The CDR3 spans 14 residues. The germline V gene has CDR1 MDHEN and CDR2 SYDVKM. With 6 bases clipped from V and 1 base from J, the junction kept 5 bases outside the gene matches. CDR3 DNA: TGTGCCAGCAGCCCAGGGACAGCGAACACTGAAGCTTTCTTT. Translated, it gives CASSPGTANTEAFF.

This clone appeared once. V gene TRBV9 combines with J gene TRBJ2-4; a possible D gene is TRBD1 (5 bases). V lost 0 bases, J lost 2 bases, and 6 bases lay in between. The length of the CDR3 is 14 residues. The germline V gene encodes CDR1 SGDLS and CDR2 YYNGEE. For the CDR3, the DNA is TGTGCCAGCAGCGTAGGACAGACCAAAAACATTCAGTACTTC. Translated: CASSVGQTKNIQYF.

The chain employs TRBV28 and TRBJ1-1, with 7 positions matching TRBD1. Trimming cost V 5 bases and J 1 base; bases outside gene matches: 10. The length of the CDR3 is 16 residues. CDR1 and CDR2 (germline): MDHEN, SYDVKM. The CDR3 region is CASSLGVGDRNTEAFF. CDR3 in DNA: TGTGCCAGCAGTCTGGGAGTTGGGGACAGGAACACTGAAGCTTTCTTT.

This chain uses TRBV11-2 with TRBJ1-1; D not resolved. V shed 6 bases and J shed 8 bases, with 16 bases lying between them. This CDR3 region has 13 residues. Germline V gene sequence: CDR1 SGHAT, CDR2 FQNNGV. CDR3 residues: CASRPTTVREAFF. The DNA for the CDR3 is TGTGCCAGCAGACCTACAACAGTTCGGGAAGCTTTCTTT. Looking up the rest from reference TRBV11-2 and TRBJ1-1 gives the full variable domain: EAGVAQSPRYKIIEKRQSVAFWCNPISGHATLYWYQQILGQGPKLLIQFQNNGVVDDSQLPKDRFSAERLKGVDSTLKIQPAKLEDSAVYLCASRPTTVREAFFGQGTRLTVV.

The chain couples TRBV19 to TRBJ2-3; 9 nucleotides align to TRBD2. This CDR3 comprises 17 residues. CDR1 LNHDA and CDR2 SQIVND come from the germline V gene (reference sequence). Losses at the gene ends were 10 bases for V and 4 bases for J; bases not matched to a gene: 18. CDR3 in amino acids: CATSWIGRGGFADTQYF. The DNA for the CDR3 is TGTGCCACAAGTTGGATCGGGCGGGGGGGCTTCGCAGATACGCAGTATTTT.

J is TRBJ2-1 and V is TRBV24-1; TRBD2 matches 14 bases. V shed 4 bases, J shed 5 bases, and the junction held 3 bases outside the gene matches. This CDR3 region has 16 residues. Per germline, CDR1 KGHDR and CDR2 SFDVKD. The DNA for the CDR3 is TGTGCCACCAGTGAGACTAGCGGGAGGGAAGACAATGAGCAGTTCTTC. Its translation: CATSETSGREDNEQFF.

V is TRBV19 and J is TRBJ2-4; 14 positions agree with TRBD2. The germline V gene has CDR1 LNHDA and CDR2 SQIVND (reference sequence). Losses at the gene ends were 6 bases for V and 5 bases for J; bases not matched to a gene: 9. The CDR3 consists of 17 residues. Here the CDR3 DNA reads TGTGCCAGTAGGAAATCCGGGACTAGCGGGAGTGAAAACATTCAGTACTTC. This codes for CASRKSGTSGSENIQYF.

The chain has TRBV28 and TRBJ2-3, with D possibly being TRBD1 (5 bases). The CDR3 runs to 16 residues. Germline V gene lookup returns CDR1 MDHEN and CDR2 SYDVKM. V was shortened by 2 bases and J by 3 bases, with 15 bases between the two germline ends. The CDR3 sequence is CASSLGATHSTDTQYF. Written as DNA, the CDR3 is TGTGCCAGCAGTTTAGGGGCTACCCACTCGACAGATACGCAGTATTTT.

The chain has TRBV29-1 and TRBJ2-3; 7 positions agree with TRBD2. Looked up from germline, CDR1 is SQVTM and CDR2 is ANQGSEA. The CDR3 consists of 16 residues. V was clipped by 3 bases and J by 2 bases; unmatched bases: 11. The CDR3 spells CSVDGTPGLITDTQYF. In DNA, the CDR3 is TGCAGCGTTGACGGGACGCCGGGACTAATCACAGATACGCAGTATTTT.

A single count supports this clone. DNA of the CDR3: TGTGCCAGCAGGACGACAGTTAACACTGAAGCTTTCTTT. Encoded protein: CASRTTVNTEAFF. The chain uses TRBV2 and TRBJ1-1; the D gene is possibly TRBD1 (5 bases). Trimming pared 6 bases from V and 2 bases from J, leaving 10 bases between. Germline CDR1 reads SNHLY; CDR2 reads FYNNEI. The length of the CDR3 is 13 residues.

The chain recombines TRBV6-1 with TRBJ2-1; 14 positions agree with TRBD2. The CDR3 has 14 residues. V lost 3 bases, J lost 15 bases, and 7 bases stayed unmatched. Looked up from germline, CDR1 is MNHNS and CDR2 is SASEGT. The CDR3 DNA is TGTGCCAGCAGTGACCCGGGACTAGCGGGAGAACCGTTCTTC. This codes for CASSDPGLAGEPFF.